This is a list of T cell receptor beta chains from one sample in a study of blood T cell repertoires in COVID-19. The protocol was immunoSEQ multiplex PCR, while the TCRdb copy is restricted to in-frame clones and leaves out a portion. Among under 350,000 clones, approximately 83% were seen once, and the ten largest hold over 9%. What was sequenced was peripheral blood. These receptor sequences come from a woman between 45 and 65 years old who had recovered from COVID-19. The CDR3 runs from the conserved cysteine through the conserved F or W. D genes are given only for firm matches. Size values are once, few and many counts, or a class for expanded clones, and some rows have none.

j_call clone_size v_call d_call cdr3_nt cdr3_aa
TRBJ1-5 NA TRBV5-1 NA TGCGCCAGCAGCTCGTGGGGAGGGGGCAATCAGCCCCAGCATTTT CASSSWGGGNQPQHF
TRBJ1-6 NA TRBV9 NA TGTGCCAGCACCTCAGGGCTGAGCTCCTATAATTCACCCCTCCACTTT CASTSGLSSYNSPLHF
TRBJ1-2 NA TRBV19 NA TGTGCCAGTAGTATAAAGTTGTTGACAGGATATGGCTACACCTTC CASSIKLLTGYGYTF
TRBJ1-2 NA TRBV28 NA TGTGCCAGCAGTTTCCCCCTCGGGTCCGATAACTATGGCTACACCTTC CASSFPLGSDNYGYTF
TRBJ1-5 NA TRBV4-3 NA TGCGCCAGCAGCCCAAGGGGGTCAAATCAGCCCCAGCATTTT CASSPRGSNQPQHF
TRBJ1-3 NA TRBV11-2 NA TGTGCCAGCAGCTTAGGGCTGGGGAGCTCTGGAAACACCATATATTTT CASSLGLGSSGNTIYF
TRBJ1-1 NA TRBV19 NA TGTGCCAGTAGTATTTGGGCGGCGGGCAGGGGACCTCCGAAGAACACTGAAGCTTTCTTT CASSIWAAGRGPPKNTEAFF
TRBJ1-2 NA TRBV19 NA TGTGCCAGTACCTTAGTGGTCGGGACAAACTATGGCTACACCTTC CASTLVVGTNYGYTF
TRBJ1-2 few TRBV30 NA TGTGCCTGGAGTTCCGGGGGGGGCTACACCTTC CAWSSGGGYTF
TRBJ1-5 NA TRBV6-5 NA TGTGCCAGCAGCGATGGGGGCGGAAATCAGCCCCAGCATTTT CASSDGGGNQPQHF
TRBJ2-1 NA TRBV12-5 NA TGTGCTAGTTCCTGGGCAGTATACAATGAGCAGTTCTTC CASSWAVYNEQFF
TRBJ1-2 NA TRBV11-1 TRBD1 TGTGCCAGCAGCTTGGGACAGGGGAACTATGGCTACACCTTC CASSLGQGNYGYTF
TRBJ2-3 NA TRBV29-1 TRBD1 TGCAGCGTTGTACAGGGGGCAGATACGCAGTATTTT CSVVQGADTQYF
TRBJ1-1 once TRBV9 TRBD1 TGTGCCAGCAGCGAAGGACAGGGGTCTTACTCTGAAGCTTTCTTT CASSEGQGSYSEAFF
TRBJ2-7 NA TRBV29-1 TRBD2 TGCAGCGTTAACGACCGAGGGACTAGCGGGAGCTACGAGCAGTACTTC CSVNDRGTSGSYEQYF
TRBJ2-5 once TRBV6-1 NA TGTGCCAGCAGTGACCAGTACCAAGAGACCCAGTACTTC CASSDQYQETQYF
TRBJ2-7 NA TRBV27 NA TGTGCCAGCAGTTTGGGACTGCACTACGAGCAGTACTTC CASSLGLHYEQYF
TRBJ2-7 few TRBV6-1 NA TGTGCCAGCAGTGAAGTCAGGAAAGACGAGCAGTACTTC CASSEVRKDEQYF
TRBJ2-3 NA TRBV1 NA TGCACCAGGGGGACTAGCGGCGCCCGATACACAGATACGCAGTATTTT CTRGTSGARYTDTQYF
TRBJ1-1 NA TRBV7-3 NA TGTGCCAGCAGCTGGGCCATTGGGACTGAAGCTTTCTTT CASSWAIGTEAFF
TRBJ1-6 NA TRBV4-3 NA TGCGCCAGCAGCCAAGATCCGCAGACAGGCTCCTATAATTCACCCCTCCACTTT CASSQDPQTGSYNSPLHF
TRBJ2-1 NA TRBV12-3/TRBV12-4 NA TGTGCCAGCAGTTTCAGGGAAGGGAATGAGCAGTTCTTC CASSFREGNEQFF
TRBJ1-6 NA TRBV18 NA TGTGCCAGCTCAGCTATTACGGGGACTGACAATTCACCCCTCCACTTT CASSAITGTDNSPLHF
TRBJ1-2 NA TRBV5-3 NA TGTGCCAGAAGCGCGGGACTGAATGGCTACACCTTC CARSAGLNGYTF
TRBJ1-4 NA TRBV7-6 TRBD1 TGTGCCAGCAGCATGGACAGGGGGTATGAAAAACTGTTTTTT CASSMDRGYEKLFF
TRBJ2-1 NA TRBV19 TRBD2 TGTGCCAGTAGTATAGGCTCAGGGACTAACAATGAGCAGTTCTTC CASSIGSGTNNEQFF
TRBJ1-5 NA TRBV2 NA TGTGCCAGCAGTGAAGGGCAGGGGATTAGGCTAAGTCAGCCCCAGCATTTT CASSEGQGIRLSQPQHF
TRBJ1-5 NA TRBV19 NA TGTGCCACTGTACAGGGATTCGGCAATCAGCCCCAGCATTTT CATVQGFGNQPQHF
TRBJ2-2 few TRBV12-3/TRBV12-4 NA TGTGCCAGCAGTTTCAGAAACACCGGGGAGCTGTTTTTT CASSFRNTGELFF
TRBJ1-1 NA TRBV5-4 TRBD1 TGTGCCAGCAGCTCCGCAGGGGGTTTGTTTGGAGCTTTCTTT CASSSAGGLFGAFF
TRBJ2-5 NA TRBV30 TRBD1 TGTGCCTGGAGTGGCGGGACAGGGGCCCGAGAGACCCAGTACTTC CAWSGGTGARETQYF
TRBJ1-4 NA TRBV28 TRBD1 TGTGCCAGCAGTTTCTCCCGGTCGGGACAGGGTTCTAAAAAACTGTTTTTT CASSFSRSGQGSKKLFF
TRBJ1-2 NA TRBV19 NA TGTGCCAGTAGAAGACAGGAGACCTCCCAGTGGGGCTATGGCTACACCTTC CASRRQETSQWGYGYTF
TRBJ2-1 few TRBV5-1 TRBD2 TGCGCCAGCAGCTTGGTAGGAGCGGGACTCAACAATGAGCAGTTCTTC CASSLVGAGLNNEQFF
TRBJ2-7 NA TRBV4-3 NA TGCGCCAGCAGCCAAGCCCTCGCGACACCAACCTACGAGCAGTACTTC CASSQALATPTYEQYF
TRBJ1-1 NA TRBV3-1/TRBV3-2 TRBD1 TGTGCCAGCAGGCTCGGACAGGCGAACACTGAAGCTTTCTTT CASRLGQANTEAFF
TRBJ1-4 NA TRBV28 TRBD1 TGTGCCAGCAGTCGGCGGACAGGTCTTAATGAAAAACTGTTTTTT CASSRRTGLNEKLFF
TRBJ2-1 few TRBV18 TRBD2 TGTGCCAGCTCACACCAGACTAGCGGGAGCATCCACAATGAGCAGTTCTTC CASSHQTSGSIHNEQFF
TRBJ2-4 NA TRBV3-1/TRBV3-2 TRBD1 TGTGCCAGCAGCCAAAGACAGGGAGCCAAAAACATTCAGTACTTC CASSQRQGAKNIQYF
TRBJ2-6 NA TRBV5-1 TRBD1 TGCGCCAGCAGCTTCGGTGGACAGGGGCCGGCCAACGTCCTGACTTTC CASSFGGQGPANVLTF
TRBJ2-3 NA TRBV28 TRBD1 TGTGCCAGCAGTTCAAATATACAGGGGAGAGATACGCAGTATTTT CASSSNIQGRDTQYF
TRBJ2-6 NA TRBV28 TRBD2 TGTGCCAGCCAACGGGGGGATAACTCTGGGGCCAACGTCCTGACTTTC CASQRGDNSGANVLTF
TRBJ1-5 NA TRBV6-6 NA TGTGCCAGCAGTTACTCGTCGGATCAGCCCCAGCATTTT CASSYSSDQPQHF
TRBJ2-1 NA TRBV4-3 TRBD2 TGCGCCAGCAGCCTAACCACCGGGACTAACAATGAGCAGTTCTTC CASSLTTGTNNEQFF
TRBJ2-7 NA TRBV4-1 TRBD1 TGCGCCAGCAGCCAAGTACCGGACAGGGGAAACTACGAGCAGTACTTC CASSQVPDRGNYEQYF
TRBJ1-1 NA TRBV19 TRBD1 TGTGCCAGTAGTAGGGGACAGGGGGTCACTGAAGCTTTCTTT CASSRGQGVTEAFF
TRBJ1-1 NA TRBV28 NA TGTGCCAGCATCGGGGGGGCAGAAGAGAACACTGAAGCTTTCTTT CASIGGAEENTEAFF
TRBJ1-1 NA TRBV5-1 TRBD1 TGCGCCAGCAGCCCCCAGACAGGGAAGGTGTTACCTGAAGCTTTCTTT CASSPQTGKVLPEAFF
TRBJ2-7 NA TRBV5-1 TRBD1 TGCGCCAGCAGCACCGTGCCGGGACAGGGGAAGGACGAGCAGTACTTC CASSTVPGQGKDEQYF
TRBJ2-7 few TRBV3-1/TRBV3-2 NA TGTGCCACCCAGGGTGGACCAACGGACAGACCCTACGAGCAGTACTTC CATQGGPTDRPYEQYF
TRBJ2-7 NA TRBV12-3/TRBV12-4 TRBD1 TGTGCCAGCAGTGGGACAGGGCCGCGCGAGCAGTACTTC CASSGTGPREQYF
TRBJ1-4 NA TRBV7-2 TRBD1 TGTGCCAGCAGCTTATACAGGGGGACAACTAATGAAAAACTGTTTTTT CASSLYRGTTNEKLFF
TRBJ2-7 NA TRBV28 NA TGTGCCAGCAGTTTACCCGCCGCAGGGATCTACGAGCAGTACTTC CASSLPAAGIYEQYF
TRBJ1-1 NA TRBV7-9 TRBD1 TGTGCCAGCAGCCAGGTCCGACAGGGGGCTTTTTACACTGAAGCTTTCTTT CASSQVRQGAFYTEAFF
TRBJ1-2 NA TRBV28 TRBD1 TGTGCCAGCATCACGGGACAGGGGGCTGCTGGCTACACCTTC CASITGQGAAGYTF